The T cell receptor (beta chain) described here comes from a study of CD8 T cells in Susac syndrome. FACS was used to enrich TEMRA cells, whereas the CD8+ and CD4+ T cells were obtained by negative isolation. This CDR3 comprises 12 residues. Deletions cut 0 bases from V and 15 bases from J, with 15 bases between. The germline CDR1 and CDR2 sequences are DFQATT and SNEGSKA (reference sequence). An input of roughly 0.5 to 1 ug of RNA was subjected to reverse transcription using random hexamers. With immunoSEQ multiplex PCR, TCR beta CDR3 was amplified across 54 Vbeta and 13 Jbeta. TCRdb processed the immunoSEQ multiplex PCR reads anew with MiXCR; each CDR3 protein has one entry. Of about 120,000 distinct CDR3 sequences in the sample, 95% to 96% are singletons; the top ten hold about 0.13%.

V and J are TRBV20-1 and TRBJ2-1, with a possible D match to TRBD2 (5 bases). The sequenced sample consisted of CD4+ T cells from PBMCs. This clonotype was obtained from a human donor with Susac syndrome. Here the CDR3 DNA reads TGCAGTGCTAGAGATCGCGACTACAATTTGTTCTTC. The encoded protein is CSARDRDYNLFF.